This section outlines one TCR beta chain sequence together with its context. Its antigen is currently not known. No much larger clonotype is one base removed from it; base qualities were not supplied. RNA was extracted using the RNeasy kit, and about 0.45 to 1 microgram was reverse transcribed with random hexamers. The immunoSEQ multiplex PCR assay, covering 54 Vbeta and 13 Jbeta segments, was used to amplify TCR beta CDR3 regions. PCR amplification bias was corrected using a synthetic template baseline for primer optimization and computational correction. As for how the authors treated the data: Reads were annotated to V, D and J genes per IMGT and analyzed with immunoSEQ Analyzer, keeping only productive sequences. To calculate clonality, Shannon entropy was normalized by log2 of the number of productive unique sequences and then subtracted from one. For each patient and control, public and private clones were evaluated among the 100 most prevalent clones. A clone was defined as Susac-specific if it was absent from the healthy and MS cohorts, from roughly 990 published viral clones and from other ImmuneACCESS disease sequences. The public reads were reanalyzed by TCRdb: fastp trimming at Q25, MiXCR alignment, in-frame beta chains only. Entries are consolidated by CDR3 protein sequence, retaining the most common genes and DNA. The V and J calls reflect TCRdb's pipeline rather than the authors' work. This sample comprises 150,000 to 200,000 distinct CDR3 sequences, about 96% of them detected only once. The ten largest account for around 0.12% of the sample.

These data belong to a study of CD8 T cells in Susac syndrome (dated by TCRdb to between 2018 and 2020). For the wider study: Among the Susac syndrome patients who were sequenced, clinically active disease was present in six and clinical remission was observed in fewer than ten. At blood withdrawal, Susac syndrome patients were either therapy-naive, taking corticosteroids (in some cases with IVIg as well), or taking IVIg alone. The study used repertoire sequencing to test whether antigen drove CD8+ T cell activation and differentiation in Susac syndrome.

Peripheral blood CD8+ and CD4+ T cells from healthy donors, Susac syndrome patients and multiple sclerosis patients were profiled by high-throughput TCR beta sequencing. Recently defined diagnostic criteria for definite or probable disease were met by the Susac syndrome patients. Bulk CD8+ and CD4+ T cells were purified magnetically by negative isolation, whereas CD8+ TEMRA cells were enriched by FACS. Blood was collected in EDTA tubes and processed within 24 hours, with PBMCs isolated through density gradient centrifugation. PBMCs intended for TCR sequencing were cryopreserved in liquid nitrogen and thawed later in a water bath at 37 degrees C. Purity of sorted or isolated CD4+, CD8+ and CD8+ TEMRA cells was at least 90%. General study outcomes and caveats: In patients with Susac syndrome, the CD4+ T cell repertoire showed no detectable clonal expansion. The number of individuals in the TCR sequencing and HLA analysis was recognized as being relatively small.

The sequencing sample was made of CD4+ T cells from PBMCs. This sequence was found in a human donor with Susac syndrome.

The DNA reads as follows: TGTGCCAGCAGCGAGCAGACAGAGTATAATTCACCCCTCCACTTT. Translated, it reads CASSEQTEYNSPLHF. This receptor chain uses TRBV9 and TRBJ1-6; matching of 5 bases hints at TRBD1 as the D gene. V was cut back by 3 bases and J by 4 bases, leaving a gap of 11 bases between them. In the germline V gene, CDR1 corresponds to SGDLS and CDR2 to YYNGEE. The CDR3 has 15 amino acids, counting the end cysteine and phenylalanine. Only the CDR3 region is kept as DNA, spanning 45 bases read in frame from base 1.